These T cell receptor beta chains were read from a single sample in a study of CD8 T cells in Susac syndrome. TCRdb analysed the immunoSEQ multiplex PCR reads with MiXCR anew, one entry per CDR3 protein. The sample includes 150,000 to 200,000 distinct CDR3 sequences, 94% of them seen just once. Material: CD4+ T cells from PBMCs. The receptors stem from a human donor with Susac syndrome. The CDR3 runs from the conserved cysteine through the conserved F or W. A D gene is named only where the DNA matches it firmly. Expanded clones are given a class, and other clones once, few, many or no size at all.

NA,TRBV5-6,NA,TRBJ2-7,TGTGCCAGCAGCGAAAACCTAGCGAGCTCCTACGAGCAGTACTTC,CASSENLASSYEQYF
NA,TRBV29-1,NA,TRBJ1-1,TGCAGCGTAACACAGGCGATGAACACTGAAGCTTTCTTT,CSVTQAMNTEAFF
NA,TRBV18,TRBD1,TRBJ2-1,TGTGCCAGCTCTCAAATACAGGGGTACAATGAGCAGTTCTTC,CASSQIQGYNEQFF
NA,TRBV7-3,TRBD2,TRBJ2-5,TGTGCCAGCAGCCCAGGGACTAGCCGACTTGGGGAGACCCAGTACTTC,CASSPGTSRLGETQYF
NA,TRBV10-3,NA,TRBJ2-6,TGTGCCATCAGTCCCACTAGCCTTGGGGCCAACGTCCTGACTTTC,CAISPTSLGANVLTF
NA,TRBV30,NA,TRBJ1-5,TGTGCCTGGAGTGCCCCGGGTGGCAATCAGCCCCAGCATTTT,CAWSAPGGNQPQHF
NA,TRBV6-6,NA,TRBJ2-7,TGTGCCAGCAGTTACAGGGGCCCCAGCTCCTACGAGCAGTACTTC,CASSYRGPSSYEQYF
NA,TRBV19,NA,TRBJ1-1,TGTGCCAGTACCCTCGGGGGGGCTTTCACTGAAGCTTTCTTT,CASTLGGAFTEAFF
NA,TRBV7-2,NA,TRBJ1-2,TGTGCCAGCAGCTTACTTTGGTACAGTTATGGCTACACCTTC,CASSLLWYSYGYTF
few,TRBV12-3/TRBV12-4,NA,TRBJ1-1,TGTGCCAGCAGTCTCGACGGCACTGAAGCTTTCTTT,CASSLDGTEAFF
NA,TRBV18,TRBD2,TRBJ2-5,TGTGCCAGCTCACAAGGACTAGCGGGGGGATCCAGCCAAGAGACCCAGTACTTC,CASSQGLAGGSSQETQYF
few,TRBV4-1,NA,TRBJ1-2,TGCGCCAGCAGCCTACCGACAGGCTATGGCTACACCTTC,CASSLPTGYGYTF
NA,TRBV20-1,TRBD1,TRBJ1-6,TGCAGTGCCCAAGGGGGCAGTAGCTCCTATAATTCACCCCTCCACTTT,CSAQGGSSSYNSPLHF
NA,TRBV4-2,TRBD1,TRBJ2-3,TGTGCCAGCAGCCAAGCCCGGACAGGGGACGGGACAGATACGCAGTATTTT,CASSQARTGDGTDTQYF
NA,TRBV12-3/TRBV12-4,TRBD1,TRBJ1-2,TGTGCCAGCAGTTTATTGTCAGGGGGCTCCACCTTC,CASSLLSGGSTF
NA,TRBV7-9,NA,TRBJ1-6,TGTGCCAGCCACCGGGATTGGGGTTCACCCCTCCACTTT,CASHRDWGSPLHF
NA,TRBV20-1,NA,TRBJ2-7,TGCAGTGCCCTTTCTCGTCGGGACGGTCCCTACGAGCAGTACTTC,CSALSRRDGPYEQYF
NA,TRBV2,TRBD2,TRBJ2-7,TGTGCCAGCAGCCGCAATCCGGGACTAGCGGGGAGCTCCTACGAGCAGTACTTC,CASSRNPGLAGSSYEQYF
NA,TRBV4-3,NA,TRBJ1-4,TGCGCCAGCAGCCAAGAGTCCAGGGGAGGTGAAAAACTGTTTTTT,CASSQESRGGEKLFF
NA,TRBV9,TRBD2,TRBJ2-1,TGTGCCAGCAGCGTAGGGACTAGCATCAATGAGCAGTTCTTC,CASSVGTSINEQFF
NA,TRBV2,NA,TRBJ2-1,TGTGCCAGCAGTGCTAGGCTGACCAATGAGCAGTTCTTC,CASSARLTNEQFF
NA,TRBV12-5,TRBD2,TRBJ2-5,TGTGCTAGTGGTTTGGGGCTAGCGGGGGGTCAAGAGACCCAGTACTTC,CASGLGLAGGQETQYF
few,TRBV29-1,TRBD1,TRBJ2-1,TGCAGCGTTGGCGGACAGGGGTCCTACAATGAGCAGTTCTTC,CSVGGQGSYNEQFF
NA,TRBV2,NA,TRBJ1-5,TGTGCCAGCGCCTTGGGGGGCAGGCATCAGCCCCAGCATTTT,CASALGGRHQPQHF
NA,TRBV6-5,NA,TRBJ1-5,TGTGCCAGCAAGGAGGCTCAGCCCCAGCATTTT,CASKEAQPQHF
NA,TRBV2,NA,TRBJ2-2,TGTGCCAGCAGTGAGGCTTTTCACACCGGGGAGCTGTTTTTT,CASSEAFHTGELFF
NA,TRBV9,TRBD2,TRBJ2-1,TGTGCCAGCAGCTTGAGTAGGGGACTAGCGACAGCCTACAATGAGCAGTTCTTC,CASSLSRGLATAYNEQFF
NA,TRBV7-2,NA,TRBJ1-1,TGTGCCAGCAGCTCCCGAGGCGGCACTGAAGCTTTCTTT,CASSSRGGTEAFF
NA,TRBV5-6,NA,TRBJ1-2,TGTGCCAGCAGCTTAGCAGGTCGTTACAACTATGGCTACACCTTC,CASSLAGRYNYGYTF
NA,TRBV11-3,TRBD1,TRBJ2-1,TGTGCCAGCAGCCCCGGACAGGGCCAGAATGAGCAGTTCTTC,CASSPGQGQNEQFF
NA,TRBV5-4,TRBD1,TRBJ2-2,TGTGCCAGCAGCGCGGACAGGGGGCGGGGGAACACCGGGGAGCTGTTTTTT,CASSADRGRGNTGELFF
NA,TRBV7-2,NA,TRBJ2-5,TGTGCCAGCAGCGCTTCTTTCCGCGAGACCCAGTACTTC,CASSASFRETQYF